This paragraph covers one T cell receptor (beta chain) sequence. Antigen unknown. These data originate in a study of OX40 agonist ivuxolimab in advanced cancers. The study, taken as a whole, reports: At 0.1 to 3.0 mg/kg and by week 6, CD4+ and CD8+ T cells in the blood had expanded clonally.

Germline CDR1 reads SGHRS; CDR2 reads YFSETQ. The V and J ends lost 0 bases and 0 bases, in that order; junction bases with no gene match: 3. This CDR3 is 16 amino acids long. Some clones are missing from TCRdb's copy, which holds only in-frame ones; the method was immunoSEQ multiplex PCR. The table records about 78,000 clones, roughly 80% of them present only once. The chain recombines TRBV5-1 with TRBJ2-3; 8 bases are a match to TRBD2. This sequence was found in an adult with an advanced solid tumor such as melanoma, head and neck, liver or kidney cancer. This material consisted of CD4+ or CD8+ T cells sorted from blood, taken in a trial of the OX40 agonist ivuxolimab. CDR3 sequence (DNA): TGCGCCAGCAGCTTGGGACTAGCGTCGAGCACAGATACGCAGTATTTT. This codes for CASSLGLASSTDTQYF.